The T cell receptor beta chain under discussion was sequenced for a study of CD8 T cells in Susac syndrome. When the RNA was reverse transcribed, random hexamers were used with an input of roughly 0.45 to 1 ug. TCRdb re-analysed the immunoSEQ multiplex PCR reads in MiXCR, keeping a single row per CDR3 protein. The table lists approximately 190,000 distinct CDR3 sequences, nearly 95% of them singletons, with about 0.087% in the top ten. Trimming stripped 1 base from V and 6 bases from J, with 10 bases between. Germline lookup yields CDR1 LGHDT and CDR2 YNNKEL (reference sequence). CDR3 length equals 14 residues.

The receptor's source is a human donor with multiple sclerosis. The sequencing sample was made of CD4+ T cells from PBMCs. The V call is TRBV3-1, the J call TRBJ1-5, with no clear D. The CDR3: CASSQAPARQPQHF. The CDR3 nucleotides are TGTGCCAGCAGCCAAGCTCCTGCCCGTCAGCCCCAGCATTTT. Full variable domain (remainder filled in from reference TRBV3-1 and TRBJ1-5): DTAVSQTPKYLVTQMGNDKSIKCEQNLGHDTMYWYKQDSKKFLKIMFSYNNKELIINETVPNRFSPKSPDKAHLNLHINSLELGDSAVYFCASSQAPARQPQHFGDGTRLSIL.